The clone carrying this TCR beta chain has just a few counts. This record comes from a study of cytomegalovirus exposure and HLA in healthy donors. Turning to the study itself: One earlier analysis, a look at 200 million or so T cells, found 117 million unique TCR beta sequences.

The V gene's germline CDR1 is SGHVS and CDR2 FQNEAQ. The CDR3 sequence is 14 residues long. The V gene end was trimmed by 1 base and the J gene end by 3 bases; junction bases not matched to a gene: 3. This PCR relied on a set of 60 Vbeta primers and 13 Jbeta primers. As handled by the study authors: Some 9.9 million of about 80 million unique TCR beta chains were shared, per a later count. TCRdb keeps only in-frame clones here, not all; method: immunoSEQ multiplex PCR. That table furnishes V, J and clone size, whereas the DNA furnished D and trimming. This table has a few hundred thousand clones, around 86% appearing once.

The source is a woman in her fifties or sixties in good health and CMV-seropositive. The chain uses TRBV7-8 and TRBJ2-7; 7 nucleotides match TRBD1. Sequencing input: PBMCs. The CDR3 nucleotides are TGTGCCAGCAGCTTAGAGGGGACAGACTACGAGCAGTACTTC. This sequence encodes CASSLEGTDYEQYF.